The following is a T cell receptor (beta chain) sequence with its context. Its antigen is not known. This entry comes from a study of cytomegalovirus exposure and HLA in healthy donors. Findings and limits, study-wide: Among TCR beta chains, those listed as cytomegalovirus-associated numbered some 170. The study had only CMV serostatus as immune exposure information. Data from an earlier analysis indicated that most TCR beta V segments were productive either about 87% or about 30% of the time.

The PCR was carried out with 60 Vbeta primers and 13 Jbeta primers. Only in-frame clones appear in the TCRdb table, and some are missing; sequencing was by immunoSEQ multiplex PCR. The table lists around 170,000 clones, 81% of them singletons, with approximately 3.9% in the top ten. The CDR3 is 18 residues long. V trimming: 3 bases; J trimming: 3 bases; junction bases outside the gene matches: 6. Per germline, CDR1 LGHNA and CDR2 YSLEER. This chain uses TRBV4-3 with TRBJ2-1; 15 bases fit TRBD2. The receptor was derived from a man aged 50-59 years in good health and CMV-seronegative. Sequences were obtained from PBMCs. This CDR3 reads CASSQPGLAGGIYNEQFF. DNA for the CDR3: TGCGCCAGCAGCCAGCCGGGACTAGCGGGGGGAATCTACAATGAGCAGTTCTTC.